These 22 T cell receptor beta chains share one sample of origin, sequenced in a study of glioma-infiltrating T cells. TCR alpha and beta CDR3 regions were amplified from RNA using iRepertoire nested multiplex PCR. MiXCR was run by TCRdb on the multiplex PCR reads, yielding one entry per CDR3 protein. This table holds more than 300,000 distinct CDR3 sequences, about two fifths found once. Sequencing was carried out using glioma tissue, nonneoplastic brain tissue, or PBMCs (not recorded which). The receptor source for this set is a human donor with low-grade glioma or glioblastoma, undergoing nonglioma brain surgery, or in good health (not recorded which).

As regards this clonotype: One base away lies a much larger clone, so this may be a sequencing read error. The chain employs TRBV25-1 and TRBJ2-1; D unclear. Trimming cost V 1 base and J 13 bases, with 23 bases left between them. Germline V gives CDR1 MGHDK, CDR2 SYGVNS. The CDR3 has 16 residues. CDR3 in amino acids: CASSESETSTLETQFF. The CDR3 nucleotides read TGTGCCAGCAGTGAATCCGAGACCTCTACCCTAGAGACCCAGTTCTTC. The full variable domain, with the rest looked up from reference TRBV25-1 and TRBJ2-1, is EADIYQTPRYLVIGTGKKITLECSQTMGHDKMYWYQQDPGMELHLIHYSYGVNSTEKGDLSSESTVSRIRTEHFPLTLESARPSHTSQYLCASSESETSTLETQFFGPGTRLTVL.

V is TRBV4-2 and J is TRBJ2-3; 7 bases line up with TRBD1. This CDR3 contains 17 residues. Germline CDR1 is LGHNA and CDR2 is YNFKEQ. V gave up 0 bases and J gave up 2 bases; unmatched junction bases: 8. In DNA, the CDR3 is TGTGCCAGCAGCCAAGATGTGACAGGGCGAGCCACAGATACGCAGTATTTT. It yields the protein CASSQDVTGRATDTQYF.

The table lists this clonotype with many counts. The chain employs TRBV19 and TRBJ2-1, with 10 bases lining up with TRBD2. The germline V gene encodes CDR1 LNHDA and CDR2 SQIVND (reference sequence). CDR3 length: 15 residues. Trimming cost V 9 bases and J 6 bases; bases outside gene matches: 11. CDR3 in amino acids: CASRTLAGDPNEQFF. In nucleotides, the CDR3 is TGTGCCAGCCGAACCCTAGCGGGGGACCCCAATGAGCAGTTCTTC.

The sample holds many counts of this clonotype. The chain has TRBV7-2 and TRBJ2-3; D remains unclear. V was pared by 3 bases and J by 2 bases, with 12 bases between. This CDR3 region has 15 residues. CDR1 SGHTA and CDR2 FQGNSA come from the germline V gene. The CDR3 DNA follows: TGTGCCAGCAGCTTGAGGTTCTCCAACACAGATACGCAGTATTTT. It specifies CASSLRFSNTDTQYF.

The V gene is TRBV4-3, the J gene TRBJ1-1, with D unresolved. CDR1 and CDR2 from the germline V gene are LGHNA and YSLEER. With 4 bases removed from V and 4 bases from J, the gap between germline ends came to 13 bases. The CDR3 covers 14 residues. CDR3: CASSPWSRSTEAFF. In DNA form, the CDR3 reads TGCGCCAGCAGCCCTTGGAGCAGGTCCACTGAAGCTTTCTTT.

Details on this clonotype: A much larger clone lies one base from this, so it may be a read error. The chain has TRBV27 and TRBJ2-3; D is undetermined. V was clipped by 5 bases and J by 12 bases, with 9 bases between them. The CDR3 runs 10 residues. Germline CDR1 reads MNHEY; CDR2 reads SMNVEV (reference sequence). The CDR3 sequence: CASSAPQQYF. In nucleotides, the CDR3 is TGTGCCAGCAGTGCCCCCCAACAGTATTTT.

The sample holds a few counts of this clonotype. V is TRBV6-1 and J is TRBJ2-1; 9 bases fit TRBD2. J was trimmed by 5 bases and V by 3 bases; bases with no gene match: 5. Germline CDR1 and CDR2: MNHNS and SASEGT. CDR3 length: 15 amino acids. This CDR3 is CASSDETSGHNEQFF. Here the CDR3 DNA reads TGTGCCAGCAGTGATGAGACTAGCGGTCACAATGAGCAGTTCTTC.

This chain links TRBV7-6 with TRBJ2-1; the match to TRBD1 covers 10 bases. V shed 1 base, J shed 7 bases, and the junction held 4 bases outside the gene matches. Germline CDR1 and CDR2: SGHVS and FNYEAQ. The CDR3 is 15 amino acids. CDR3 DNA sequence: TGTGCCAGCAGCTTAGAGGACAGGGGGTGGAATGAGCAGTTCTTC. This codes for CASSLEDRGWNEQFF.

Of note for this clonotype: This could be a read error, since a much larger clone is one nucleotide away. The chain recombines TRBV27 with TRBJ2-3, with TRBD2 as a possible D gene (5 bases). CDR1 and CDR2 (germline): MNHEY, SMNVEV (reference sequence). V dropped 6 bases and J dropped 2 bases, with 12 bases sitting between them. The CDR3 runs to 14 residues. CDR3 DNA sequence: TGTGCCAGCAGCTATCAGCGGTACACAGATACGCAGTATTTT. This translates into CASSYQRYTDTQYF.

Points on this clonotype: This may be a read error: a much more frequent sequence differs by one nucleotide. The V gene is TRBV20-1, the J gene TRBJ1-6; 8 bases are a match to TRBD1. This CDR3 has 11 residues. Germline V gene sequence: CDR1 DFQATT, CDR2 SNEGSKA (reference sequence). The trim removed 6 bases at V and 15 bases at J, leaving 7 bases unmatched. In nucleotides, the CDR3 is TGCAGTGCCGACAGGGGTACACACCTCCACTTT. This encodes CSADRGTHLHF.

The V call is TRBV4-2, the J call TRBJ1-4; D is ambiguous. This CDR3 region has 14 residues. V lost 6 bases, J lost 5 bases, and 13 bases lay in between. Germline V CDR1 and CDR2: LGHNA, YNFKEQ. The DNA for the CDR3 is TGTGCCAGCAGGACCGGGCAGTCGAATGAAAAACTGTTTTTT. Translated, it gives CASRTGQSNEKLFF.

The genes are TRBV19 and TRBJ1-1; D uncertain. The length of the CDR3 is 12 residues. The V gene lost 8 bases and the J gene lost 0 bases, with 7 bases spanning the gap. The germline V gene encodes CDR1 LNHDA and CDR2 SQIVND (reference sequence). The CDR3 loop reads CASGIMNTEAFF. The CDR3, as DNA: TGTGCCAGTGGAATAATGAACACTGAAGCTTTCTTT.

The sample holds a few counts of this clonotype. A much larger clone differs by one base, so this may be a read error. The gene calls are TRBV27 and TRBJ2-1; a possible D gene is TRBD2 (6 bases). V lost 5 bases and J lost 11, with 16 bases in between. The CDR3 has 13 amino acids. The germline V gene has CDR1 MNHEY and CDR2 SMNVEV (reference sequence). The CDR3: CASSPDYLGKQFF. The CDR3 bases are TGTGCCAGCAGTCCGGACTACCTCGGTAAGCAGTTCTTC.

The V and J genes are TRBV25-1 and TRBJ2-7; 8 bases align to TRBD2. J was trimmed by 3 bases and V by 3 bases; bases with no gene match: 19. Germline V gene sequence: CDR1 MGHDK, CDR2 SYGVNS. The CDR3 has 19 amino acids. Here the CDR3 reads CASSDRGGQGLQAVYEQYF. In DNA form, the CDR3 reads TGTGCCAGCAGTGACCGGGGGGGGCAGGGCCTTCAAGCCGTCTACGAGCAGTACTTC.

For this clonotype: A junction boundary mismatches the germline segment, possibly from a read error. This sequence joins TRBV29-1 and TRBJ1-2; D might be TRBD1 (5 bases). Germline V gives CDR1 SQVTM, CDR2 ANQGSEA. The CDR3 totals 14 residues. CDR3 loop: CSAEVGGPNYGYTF. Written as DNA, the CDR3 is TGCAGCGCTGAAGTTGGGGGTCCTAACTATGGCTACACCTTC.

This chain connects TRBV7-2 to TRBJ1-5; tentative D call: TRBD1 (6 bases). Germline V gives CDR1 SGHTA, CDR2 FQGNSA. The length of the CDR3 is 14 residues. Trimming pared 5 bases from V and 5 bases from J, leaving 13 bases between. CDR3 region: CASSPWTADQPQHF. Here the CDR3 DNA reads TGTGCCAGCAGCCCCTGGACAGCTGATCAGCCCCAGCATTTT. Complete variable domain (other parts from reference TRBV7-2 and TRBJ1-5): GAGVSQSPSNKVTEKGKDVELRCDPISGHTALYWYRQSLGQGLEFLIYFQGNSAPDKSGLPSDRFSAERTGGSVSTLTIQRTQQEDSAVYLCASSPWTADQPQHFGDGTRLSIL.

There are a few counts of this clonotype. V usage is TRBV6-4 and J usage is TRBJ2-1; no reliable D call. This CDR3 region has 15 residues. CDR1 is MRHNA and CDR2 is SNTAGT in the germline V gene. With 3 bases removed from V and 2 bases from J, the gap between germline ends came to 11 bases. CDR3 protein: CASSEWATPYNEQFF. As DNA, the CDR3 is TGTGCCAGCAGTGAATGGGCTACTCCCTACAATGAGCAGTTCTTC.

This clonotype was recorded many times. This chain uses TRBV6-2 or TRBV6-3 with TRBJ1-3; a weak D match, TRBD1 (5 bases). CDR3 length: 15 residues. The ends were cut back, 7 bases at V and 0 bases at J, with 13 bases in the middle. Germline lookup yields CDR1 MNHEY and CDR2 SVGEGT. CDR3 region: CASTSTGVSGNTIYF. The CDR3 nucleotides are TGTGCCAGCACTTCTACAGGAGTCTCTGGAAACACCATATATTTT.

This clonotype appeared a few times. For the CDR3, the DNA is TGTGCCAGCAGCTTCCACAGTAACACTGAAGCTTTCTTT. Its translation: CASSFHSNTEAFF. The chain has TRBV5-4 and TRBJ1-1, with D unresolved. Germline CDR1 is SGHNT and CDR2 is YYREEE (reference sequence). The V gene lost 2 bases and the J gene lost 2 bases, with 7 bases spanning the gap. There are 13 residues in the CDR3. Variable domain in full (rest from reference TRBV5-4 and TRBJ1-1): ETGVTQSPTHLIKTRGQQVTLRCSSQSGHNTVSWYQQALGQGPQFIFQYYREEENGRGNFPPRFSGLQFPNYSSELNVNALELDDSALYLCASSFHSNTEAFFGQGTRLTVV.

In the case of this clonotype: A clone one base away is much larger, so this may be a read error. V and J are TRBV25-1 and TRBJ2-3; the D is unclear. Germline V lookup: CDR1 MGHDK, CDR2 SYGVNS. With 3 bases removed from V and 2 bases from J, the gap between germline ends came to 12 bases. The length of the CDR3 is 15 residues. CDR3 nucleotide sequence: TGTGCCAGCAGTGACATCGTGAGGATCACAGATACGCAGTATTTT. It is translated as CASSDIVRITDTQYF.

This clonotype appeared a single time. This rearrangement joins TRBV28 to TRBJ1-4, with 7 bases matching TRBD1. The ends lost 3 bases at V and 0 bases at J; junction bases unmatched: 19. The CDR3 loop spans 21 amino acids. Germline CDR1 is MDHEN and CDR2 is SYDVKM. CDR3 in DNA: TGTGCCAGCAGTTTCCTGGAGACAGGGACGTTCATTGGGGCAACTAATGAAAAACTGTTTTTT. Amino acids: CASSFLETGTFIGATNEKLFF. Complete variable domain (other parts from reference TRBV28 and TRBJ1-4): DVKVTQSSRYLVKRTGEKVFLECVQDMDHENMFWYRQDPGLGLRLIYFSYDVKMKEKGDIPEGYSVSREKKERFSLILESASTNQTSMYLCASSFLETGTFIGATNEKLFFGSGTQLSVL.

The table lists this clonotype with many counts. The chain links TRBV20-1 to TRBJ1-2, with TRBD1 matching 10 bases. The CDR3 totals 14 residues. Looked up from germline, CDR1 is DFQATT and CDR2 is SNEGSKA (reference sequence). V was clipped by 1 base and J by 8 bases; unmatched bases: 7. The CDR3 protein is CSARVGTGDWGYTF. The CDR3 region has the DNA TGCAGTGCTAGAGTCGGGACAGGGGATTGGGGCTACACCTTC.